Below are 5 T cell receptor beta chains sequenced from a single sample in a study of shared clonotypes between healthy human individuals. Repertoires were generated with immunoSEQ multiplex PCR, while TCRdb's copy carries only in-frame clones and drops some. The sample lists some 1.5 million clones, approximately 96% occurring once. Input material: naive CD4+ T cells sorted from blood. Subset defined: CD45RA+ positively selected. The receptors originated from a young man in good health.

The chain carries TRBV7-3 and TRBJ2-3; 10 nucleotides line up with TRBD2. V trimming: 5 bases; J trimming: 4 bases; junction bases outside the gene matches: 6. The germline gives CDR1 SGHTA, CDR2 FQGTGA. The CDR3 spans 15 residues. In DNA, the CDR3 is TGTGCCAGCAGCCGGGGAGCGGGAGGGCCAGATACGCAGTATTTT. Protein sequence: CASSRGAGGPDTQYF.

The V gene is TRBV5-5, the J gene TRBJ2-1; perhaps D is TRBD1 or TRBD2 (5 bases each). Germline assignment: CDR1 SGHKS and CDR2 YYEKEE (reference sequence). Trimming removed 4 bases at V and 10 bases at J, with 12 bases between. The CDR3 sequence is 12 residues long. Here the CDR3 reads CASSLGTPEQFF. CDR3 in DNA: TGTGCCAGCAGCCTAGGGACGCCCGAGCAGTTCTTC.

The chain links TRBV27 to TRBJ2-3; a weak D match, TRBD2 (6 bases). Germline CDR1 and CDR2: MNHEY and SMNVEV (reference sequence). CDR3 length: 16 residues. V was clipped by 0 bases and J by 0 bases, with 10 bases between them. The CDR3 loop reads CASSLSLAISTDTQYF. CDR3 DNA sequence: TGTGCCAGCAGTTTATCGCTAGCGATTAGCACAGATACGCAGTATTTT.

This clone is a singleton in its sample. The rearrangement links TRBV27 to TRBJ2-7; 11 bases align to TRBD2. With V trimmed by 7 bases and J by 4 bases, 9 bases remained unmatched. In germline, CDR1 is MNHEY, CDR2 SMNVEV (reference sequence). The CDR3 is 15 residues long. In DNA form, the CDR3 reads TGTGCCAGCAAGATCCTAGCGGGAGGTTTTTACGAGCAGTACTTC. Translating gives CASKILAGGFYEQYF.

The chain carries TRBV9 and TRBJ1-4; no clear D gene. Trimming stripped 3 bases from V and 0 bases from J, with 12 bases between. This CDR3 spans 16 amino acids. Per germline, CDR1 SGDLS and CDR2 YYNGEE. CDR3 residues: CASSAGLGATNEKLFF. The CDR3 nucleotides read TGTGCCAGCAGCGCCGGTTTAGGTGCAACTAATGAAAAACTGTTTTTT.